This T cell receptor beta chain was profiled in a study of T cells in Graves' hyperthyroidism and ophthalmopathy. Overall study context: Peripheral blood collection took place at initial diagnosis, before any treatment.

Not enrolled were patients with uncontrolled infection, other autoimmune disease, pregnancy or lactation. Study findings and constraints: In simple terms, a model built on 13 V-J features told ophthalmopathy apart from stable hyperthyroidism. A median around six months before onset, the model predicted ophthalmopathy.

Turning to this clonotype: Antigen specificity is unknown.

The CDR3 covers 15 residues. Per the germline V gene, CDR1 is MRHNA and CDR2 is SNTAGT. V was cut by 4 bases and J by 2 bases, with 12 bases left in between. Amplified TCR beta CDR3 regions came from RNA transcripts. HTBI primers were employed in a first-round RT-PCR of the TCR CDR3. TCRdb used MiXCR to reprocess the multiplex PCR reads, holding one entry per CDR3 protein. Here the sample spans around 760,000 distinct CDR3 sequences, roughly 32% being singletons. Sequencing was done on a sample of blood. The source is a woman aged 40-49 years with Graves' hyperthyroidism. V and J are TRBV6-4 and TRBJ1-3; no definite D call. CDR3 nucleotides: TGTGCCAGCAGTGTAAATGGCGCGGCTGGAAACACCATATATTTT. The encoded protein is CASSVNGAAGNTIYF.